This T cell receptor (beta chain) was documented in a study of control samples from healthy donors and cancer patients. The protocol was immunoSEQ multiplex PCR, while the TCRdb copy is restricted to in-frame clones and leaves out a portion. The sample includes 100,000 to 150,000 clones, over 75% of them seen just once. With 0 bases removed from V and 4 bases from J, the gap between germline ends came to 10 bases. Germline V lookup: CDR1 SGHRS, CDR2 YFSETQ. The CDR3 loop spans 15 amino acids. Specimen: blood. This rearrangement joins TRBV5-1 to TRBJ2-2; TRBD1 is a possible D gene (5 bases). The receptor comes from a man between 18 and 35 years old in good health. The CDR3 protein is CASSLEGRATGELFF. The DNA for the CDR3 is TGCGCCAGCAGCTTGGAAGGCAGGGCCACCGGGGAGCTGTTTTTT.